The present T cell receptor beta chain was sequenced within a study of a mutant IDH1 vaccine in newly diagnosed glioma. The time point is: week 5, during vaccination. Alongside topical imiquimod, each dose of vaccine comprised 300 ug of mutant IDH1 20-mer peptide. This CDR3 region has 15 residues. Germline V gives CDR1 SNHLY, CDR2 FYNNEI. The J segment lost 8 bases and the V segment lost 6 bases, leaving 12 bases of the junction unmatched. Assay used: immunoSEQ multiplex PCR; TCRdb lists only in-frame clones, some missing. The data show tens of thousands of clones, less than 85% seen once. To note about this clone: The antigen is unknown.

The receptor comes from a woman between 18 and 30 years old with glioma. Some clones in this sample may be carry-over from other donors' samples. This specimen was PBMCs, taken from a glioma patient whose treatment included an IDH1 peptide vaccine. V is TRBV2 and J is TRBJ1-4; 7 nucleotides agree with TRBD1. The CDR3 spells CASRGLWTGEEKLFF. The CDR3 DNA follows: TGTGCCAGCAGGGGGTTGTGGACAGGAGAAGAAAAACTGTTTTTT.